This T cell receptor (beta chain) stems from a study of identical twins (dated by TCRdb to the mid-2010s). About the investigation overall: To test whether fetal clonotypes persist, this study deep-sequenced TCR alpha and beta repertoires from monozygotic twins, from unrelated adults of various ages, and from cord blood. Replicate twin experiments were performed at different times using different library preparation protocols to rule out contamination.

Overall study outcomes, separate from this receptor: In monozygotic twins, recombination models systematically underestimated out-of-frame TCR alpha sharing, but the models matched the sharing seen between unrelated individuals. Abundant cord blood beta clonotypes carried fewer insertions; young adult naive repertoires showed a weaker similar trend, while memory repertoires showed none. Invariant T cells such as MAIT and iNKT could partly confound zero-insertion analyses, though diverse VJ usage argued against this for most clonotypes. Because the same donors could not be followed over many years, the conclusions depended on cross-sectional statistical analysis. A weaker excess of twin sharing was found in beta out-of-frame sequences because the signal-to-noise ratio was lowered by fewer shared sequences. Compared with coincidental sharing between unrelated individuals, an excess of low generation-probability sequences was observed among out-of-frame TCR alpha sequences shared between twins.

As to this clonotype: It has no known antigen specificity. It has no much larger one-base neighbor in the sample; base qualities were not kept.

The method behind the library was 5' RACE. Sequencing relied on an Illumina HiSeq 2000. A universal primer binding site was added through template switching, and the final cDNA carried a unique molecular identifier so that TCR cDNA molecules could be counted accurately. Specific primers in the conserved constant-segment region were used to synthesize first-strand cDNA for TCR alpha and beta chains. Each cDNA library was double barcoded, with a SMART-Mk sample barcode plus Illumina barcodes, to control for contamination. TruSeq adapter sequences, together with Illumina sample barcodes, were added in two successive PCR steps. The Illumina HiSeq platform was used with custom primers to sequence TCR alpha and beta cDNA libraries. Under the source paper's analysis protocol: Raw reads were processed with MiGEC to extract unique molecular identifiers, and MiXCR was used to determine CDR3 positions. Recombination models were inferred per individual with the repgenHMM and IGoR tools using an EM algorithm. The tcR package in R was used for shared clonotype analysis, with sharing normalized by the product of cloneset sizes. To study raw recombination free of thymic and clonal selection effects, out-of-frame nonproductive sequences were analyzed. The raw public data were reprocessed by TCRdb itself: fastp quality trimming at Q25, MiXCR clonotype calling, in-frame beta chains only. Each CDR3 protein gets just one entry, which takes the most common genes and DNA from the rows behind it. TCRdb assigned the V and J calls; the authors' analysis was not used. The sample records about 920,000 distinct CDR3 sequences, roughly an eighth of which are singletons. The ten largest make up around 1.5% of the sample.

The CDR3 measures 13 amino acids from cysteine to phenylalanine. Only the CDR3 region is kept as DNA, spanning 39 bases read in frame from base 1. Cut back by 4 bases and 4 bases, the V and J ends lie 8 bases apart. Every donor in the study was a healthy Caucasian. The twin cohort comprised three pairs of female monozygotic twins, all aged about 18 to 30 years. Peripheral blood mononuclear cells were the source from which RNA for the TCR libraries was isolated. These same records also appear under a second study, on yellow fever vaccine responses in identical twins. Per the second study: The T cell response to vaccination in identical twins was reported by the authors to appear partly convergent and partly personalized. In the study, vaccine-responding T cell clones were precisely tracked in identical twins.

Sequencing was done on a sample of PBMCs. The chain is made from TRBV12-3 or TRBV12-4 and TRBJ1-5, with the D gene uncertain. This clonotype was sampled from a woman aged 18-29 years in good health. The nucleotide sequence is TGTGCCAGCAGTTGGGAAGTTAATCAGCCCCAGCATTTT. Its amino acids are CASSWEVNQPQHF.